A single sample is the source of the 8 T cell receptor beta chains below, sequenced in a study of blood T cell repertoires in COVID-19. The data were produced by immunoSEQ multiplex PCR, yet TCRdb's version contains in-frame clones alone and is incomplete. The sample gives tens of thousands of clones, less than 90% of which show up once; 2.5% to 3.5% is in the top ten. Sequences were obtained from peripheral blood. The origin of the receptors is a man at least 80 years old with acute or convalescent COVID-19.

This chain uses TRBV5-1 with TRBJ1-1, with unresolved D. V was shortened by 6 bases and J by 0 bases, with 12 bases between the two germline ends. Germline assignment: CDR1 SGHRS and CDR2 YFSETQ. CDR3 size: 14 residues. The CDR3 sequence: CASKDIPMNTEAFF. The CDR3 DNA reads TGCGCCAGCAAAGACATACCCATGAACACTGAAGCTTTCTTT.

J is TRBJ2-7 and V is TRBV15, with D perhaps matching TRBD1 (5 bases). V gave up 3 bases and J gave up 1 base, with 13 bases separating them. This CDR3 spans 15 amino acids. In germline, CDR1 is LNHNV, CDR2 YYDKDF (reference sequence). CDR3 nucleotides: TGTGCCACCAGCAGGGACACGAGATCATCCTACGAGCAGTACTTC. Protein: CATSRDTRSSYEQYF.

The chain is built from TRBV5-6 and TRBJ2-7, with a possible D match to TRBD1 (11 bases). CDR3 length equals 19 residues. Between the trimmed V and J ends, which lost 7 bases and 2 bases, there was a span of 31 bases. Germline V gene sequence: CDR1 SGHDT, CDR2 YYEEEE. The DNA for the CDR3 is TGTGCCAGCGGCCCTAGCGGGGGACAGGGGGGATCGACCCCCTACGAGCAGTACTTC. Its protein is CASGPSGGQGGSTPYEQYF.

This clone appeared once. The chain combines TRBV7-9 with TRBJ2-3; 11 nucleotides match TRBD1. CDR3 length equals 16 residues. The V and J ends lost 5 bases and 2 bases, in that order; junction bases with no gene match: 6. Germline V gene lookup returns CDR1 SEHNR and CDR2 FQNEAQ (reference sequence). The CDR3 DNA reads as TGTGCCAGCAGCCCCGGGACAGGGGGACCCACAGATACGCAGTATTTT. It encodes CASSPGTGGPTDTQYF.

The J gene is TRBJ2-5, the V gene TRBV18; 8 bases fit TRBD1. The V segment lost 1 base and the J segment 5 bases; nucleotides outside the gene matches: 12. Germline lookup yields CDR1 KGHSH and CDR2 LQKENI. This CDR3 is built from 17 residues. The CDR3 bases are TGTGCCAGCTCACCACTCCTACAGGGGGATAGAGCGGAGACCCAGTACTTC. It specifies CASSPLLQGDRAETQYF.

The chain links TRBV6-2 or TRBV6-3 to TRBJ1-2; the D is unclear. V was shortened by 6 bases and J by 8 bases, with 19 bases between the two germline ends. The germline V gene encodes CDR1 MNHEY and CDR2 SVGEGT. The CDR3 length is 14 residues. CDR3 DNA: TGTGCCAGCAGCTCCTTCCTCCATGACGGGGGCTACACCTTC. Amino acids: CASSSFLHDGGYTF.

The chain has TRBV5-5 and TRBJ2-1, with 8 positions matching TRBD2. Trimming cost V 4 bases and J 13 bases; bases outside gene matches: 16. The length of the CDR3 is 15 residues. Germline CDR1 reads SGHKS; CDR2 reads YYEKEE (reference sequence). CDR3 in amino acids: CASSLSGDIAGSQFF. DNA of the CDR3: TGTGCCAGCAGCCTAAGTGGGGATATAGCGGGAAGTCAGTTCTTC.

V usage is TRBV2 and J usage is TRBJ1-6, with 7 bases identical to TRBD1. This CDR3 contains 16 residues. V lost 5 bases to trimming and J lost 9 bases; unmatched junction nucleotides: 13. The germline V gene encodes CDR1 SNHLY and CDR2 FYNNEI. The CDR3: CASSKDFRGTVSPLHF. For the CDR3, the DNA is TGTGCCAGCAGTAAAGACTTCAGGGGGACGGTTTCACCCCTCCACTTT.